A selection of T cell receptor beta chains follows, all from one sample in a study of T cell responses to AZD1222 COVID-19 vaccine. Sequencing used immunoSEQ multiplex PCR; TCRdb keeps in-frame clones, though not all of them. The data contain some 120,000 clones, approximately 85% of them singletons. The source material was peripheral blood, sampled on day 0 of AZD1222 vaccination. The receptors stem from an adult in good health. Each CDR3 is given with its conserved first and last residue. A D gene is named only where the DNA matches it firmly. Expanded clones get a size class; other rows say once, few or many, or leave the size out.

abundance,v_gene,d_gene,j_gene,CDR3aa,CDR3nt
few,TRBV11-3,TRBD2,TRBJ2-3,CASSLLWFGRESPDTQYF,TGTGCCAGCAGCTTACTTTGGTTCGGGCGGGAGTCACCAGATACGCAGTATTTT
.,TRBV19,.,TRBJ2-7,CASSFQVSSYEQYF,TGTGCCAGTAGTTTCCAGGTTAGCTCCTACGAGCAGTACTTC
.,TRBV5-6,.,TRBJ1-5,CASSLAGGSNQPQHF,TGTGCCAGCAGCTTGGCAGGCGGGAGCAATCAGCCCCAGCATTTT
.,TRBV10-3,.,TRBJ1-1,CAISEPGFGNTEAFF,TGTGCCATCAGTGAGCCGGGGTTCGGTAACACTGAAGCTTTCTTT
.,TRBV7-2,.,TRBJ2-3,CASSLRPSGSGTDTQYF,TGTGCCAGCAGCTTACGGCCCTCCGGGTCGGGGACAGATACGCAGTATTTT
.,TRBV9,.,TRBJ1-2,CASSAPPWGDYGYTF,TGTGCCAGCAGCGCACCCCCGTGGGGCGACTATGGCTACACCTTC
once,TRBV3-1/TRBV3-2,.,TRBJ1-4,CASSQQGNEKLFF,TGTGCCAGCAGCCAGCAGGGTAATGAAAAACTGTTTTTT
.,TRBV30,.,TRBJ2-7,CAWRTTYEQYF,TGTGCCTGGAGGACGACCTACGAGCAGTACTTC
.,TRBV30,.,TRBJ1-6,CAGSSGSNSPLHF,TGTGCCGGATCATCCGGAAGTAATTCACCCCTCCACTTT
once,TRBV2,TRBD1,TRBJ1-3,CASRVDRGIGNTIYF,TGTGCCAGCAGGGTAGACAGGGGCATTGGAAACACCATATATTTT
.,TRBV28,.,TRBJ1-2,CASSFPVGGGNYGYTF,TGTGCCAGCAGTTTCCCGGTGGGGGGAGGTAACTATGGCTACACCTTC
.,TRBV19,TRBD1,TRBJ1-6,CASLRDSNSPLHF,TGTGCCAGTCTACGGGACAGTAATTCACCCCTCCACTTT
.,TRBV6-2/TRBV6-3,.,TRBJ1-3,CASSYLGFGQPSGNTIYF,TGTGCCAGCAGTTACCTAGGATTCGGACAGCCCTCTGGAAACACCATATATTTT
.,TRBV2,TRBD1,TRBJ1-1,CASSGDRLNTEAFF,TGTGCCAGCAGTGGGGACAGATTGAACACTGAAGCTTTCTTT
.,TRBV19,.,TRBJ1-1,CASSDQGGANTEAFF,TGTGCCAGTAGTGACCAGGGTGGGGCGAACACTGAAGCTTTCTTT
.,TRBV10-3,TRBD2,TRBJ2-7,CAISGSGNKVPYEQYF,TGTGCCATCAGTGGAAGCGGGAATAAAGTTCCCTACGAGCAGTACTTC
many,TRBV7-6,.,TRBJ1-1,CASSLEAVNTEAFF,TGTGCCAGCAGCCTAGAGGCAGTGAACACTGAAGCTTTCTTT
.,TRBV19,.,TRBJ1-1,CASSINGLNTEAFF,TGTGCCAGTAGTATTAACGGTTTGAACACTGAAGCTTTCTTT
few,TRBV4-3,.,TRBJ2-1,CASSQVYPGVRNNEQFF,TGCGCCAGCAGCCAAGTATATCCGGGAGTGAGAAACAATGAGCAGTTCTTC
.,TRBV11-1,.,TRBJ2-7,CASSLARTPYEQYF,TGTGCCAGCAGCTTAGCTCGGACACCCTACGAGCAGTACTTC
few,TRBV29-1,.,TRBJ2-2,CSVASWGVGTGELFF,TGCAGCGTTGCCTCCTGGGGAGTTGGCACCGGGGAGCTGTTTTTT
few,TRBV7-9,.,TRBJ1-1,CASSPLSDTEAFF,TGTGCCAGCAGCCCACTCAGTGACACTGAAGCTTTCTTT
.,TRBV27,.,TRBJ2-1,CASSWRSGADEQFF,TGTGCCAGCAGTTGGAGGTCAGGGGCCGATGAGCAGTTCTTC
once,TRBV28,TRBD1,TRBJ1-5,CASIFSGTENQPQHF,TGTGCCAGCATATTCTCCGGGACAGAGAATCAGCCCCAGCATTTT
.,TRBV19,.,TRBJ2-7,CASSNQGSPAYEQYF,TGTGCCAGTAGTAATCAGGGATCTCCTGCCTACGAGCAGTACTTC
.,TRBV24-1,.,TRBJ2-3,CATSDPLRARDTQYF,TGTGCCACCAGTGATCCCCTGCGGGCGAGAGATACGCAGTATTTT
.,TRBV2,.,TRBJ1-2,CASRSRSSDLVGYTF,TGTGCCAGCAGATCCAGGTCCTCTGACCTTGTTGGCTACACCTTC
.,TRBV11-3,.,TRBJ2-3,CASSSAIDTQYF,TGTGCCAGCAGCTCCGCCATAGATACGCAGTATTTT
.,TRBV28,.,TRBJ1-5,CASSFSAGGNQPQHF,TGTGCCAGCAGTTTCTCCGCAGGGGGCAATCAGCCCCAGCATTTT
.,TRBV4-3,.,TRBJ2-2,CASSQEAYTGELFF,TGCGCCAGCAGCCAAGAAGCGTACACCGGGGAGCTGTTTTTT
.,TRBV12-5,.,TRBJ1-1,CASGTPLSGENTEAFF,TGTGCTAGTGGCACCCCCCTTTCAGGGGAGAACACTGAAGCTTTCTTT
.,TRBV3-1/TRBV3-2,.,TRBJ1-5,CASSPGLSNQPQHF,TGTGCCAGCAGCCCCGGGCTTAGCAATCAGCCCCAGCATTTT